This entry is about one T cell receptor beta chain. The data derive from a study of blood T cell dynamics during melanoma immunotherapy. Clones were sequenced by immunoSEQ multiplex PCR, and TCRdb holds only the in-frame ones, with some missing. The sample includes tens of thousands of clones, roughly 87% seen only once; the top ten take 3.5% to 6%. Time point here: pre-treatment baseline. The CDR3 covers 14 residues. The V and J ends lost 3 bases and 2 bases respectively, with 11 bases between them. Per germline, CDR1 SGHTA and CDR2 FQGNSA. V usage is TRBV7-2 and J usage is TRBJ2-7; D call uncertain. The source of this sequence is a human donor with melanoma. The sample consisted of blood, taken from a patient treated with checkpoint blockade. CDR3 loop: CASSFGPRTYEQYF. CDR3 nucleotides: TGTGCCAGCAGCTTCGGCCCCAGGACCTACGAGCAGTACTTC. Full variable domain (missing parts from reference TRBV7-2 and TRBJ2-7): GAGVSQSPSNKVTEKGKDVELRCDPISGHTALYWYRQSLGQGLEFLIYFQGNSAPDKSGLPSDRFSAERTGGSVSTLTIQRTQQEDSAVYLCASSFGPRTYEQYFGPGTRLTVT.